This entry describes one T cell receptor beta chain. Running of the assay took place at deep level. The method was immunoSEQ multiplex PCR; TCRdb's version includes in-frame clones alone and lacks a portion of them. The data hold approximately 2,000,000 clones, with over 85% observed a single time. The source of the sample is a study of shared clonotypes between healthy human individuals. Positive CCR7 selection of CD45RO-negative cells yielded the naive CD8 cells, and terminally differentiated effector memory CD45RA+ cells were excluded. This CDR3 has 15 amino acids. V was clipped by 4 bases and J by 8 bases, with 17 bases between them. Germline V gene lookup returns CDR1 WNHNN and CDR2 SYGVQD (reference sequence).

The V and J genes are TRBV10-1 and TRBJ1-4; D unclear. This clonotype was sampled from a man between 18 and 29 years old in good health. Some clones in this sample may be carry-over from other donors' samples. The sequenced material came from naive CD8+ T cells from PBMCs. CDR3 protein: CASSVTSTRGEKLFF. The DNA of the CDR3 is TGCGCCAGCAGTGTTACGTCAACCCGCGGGGAAAAACTGTTTTTT.